One and the same sample provided the 22 T cell receptor delta chains below, sequenced in a study of gamma-delta T cells after stem cell transplantation. TCRdb redid the clone calls on the RT-PCR reads with CATT. Of approximately 3,000 delta-chain clones listed, 30% were seen once; the top ten hold roughly 25%. Sequenced: gamma-delta T cells. The receptors shown here come from a human donor. It is not recorded whose cells these are; they may come from a transplant donor.

This clone was observed a handful of times. The rearrangement joins TRDV1 to TRDJ1; 8 nucleotides line up with TRDD3. After removal of 0 bases from V and 2 bases from J, the junction contained 20 bases not matched to a gene. CDR3 length equals 21 residues. Germline CDR1 reads TSWWSYY; CDR2 reads QGS. CDR3 DNA sequence: TGTGCTCTTGGGGAACTAGCACTGTCCGGCCGGGGGATAATCCGTACCGATAAACTCATCTTT. Translating gives CALGELALSGRGIIRTDKLIF.

With regard to this clone: This likely stems from a read error, as it lies one base from a far larger clone. The chain has TRDV2 and TRDJ1; tentatively, D is TRDD3 (5 bases). V lost 0 bases and J lost 3, with 22 bases in between. The CDR3 extends over 18 amino acids. Per the germline V gene, CDR1 is GEAIGNYY and CDR2 is EKD. The CDR3 DNA sequence: TGTGCCTGTGACACCCTGCTGACACCGAATTCATACGCCGATAAACTCATCTTT. It is translated as CACDTLLTPNSYADKLIF.

On this clone: This probably arose from a read error, given a far larger clone one base away. This chain's CDR3 is CACDTMELGEKTSWDTRQMFF. Here the CDR3 DNA reads TGTGCCTGTGACACCATGGAACTGGGGGAAAAAACCTCCTGGGACACCCGACAGATGTTTTTC. This rearrangement joins TRDV2 to TRDJ3; 9 bases line up with TRDD3. CDR3 length: 21 amino acids. The germline V gene encodes CDR1 GEAIGNYY and CDR2 EKD. The V segment lost 0 bases and the J segment 0 bases; nucleotides outside the gene matches: 11.

The chain couples TRDV1 to TRDJ1; 8 bases agree with TRDD3. Germline CDR1 is TSWWSYY and CDR2 is QGS. The ends lost 1 base at V and 8 bases at J; junction bases unmatched: 18. The CDR3 is made up of 18 amino acids. The CDR3 loop is CALGERDWGSNPNFKLIF. The CDR3 DNA sequence: TGTGCTCTTGGGGAACGGGACTGGGGGTCCAACCCAAACTTCAAACTCATCTTT.

This chain uses TRDV2 with TRDJ1; the match to TRDD3 covers 8 bases. With V trimmed by 3 bases and J by 10 bases, 12 bases remained unmatched. Germline loops: CDR1 GEAIGNYY, CDR2 EKD. This CDR3 is built from 14 residues. CDR3 nucleotides: TGTGCCTGTGACGCGATACTGGGGGGTACAAGACTCATCTTT. Translated: CACDAILGGTRLIF.

In its sample, this clone ranks as medium-sized. The rearrangement joins TRDV1 to TRDJ1; TRDD3 aligns across 10 bases. Germline loops: CDR1 TSWWSYY, CDR2 QGS. J lost 0 bases, V lost 3 bases, and 25 bases had no gene match. The CDR3 loop spans 23 amino acids. The DNA for the CDR3 is TGTGCTCTTGGGGATCCCCGTTCTTCCTCCAACTACTGGGGGATCCAGTACACCGATAAACTCATCTTT. It codes for CALGDPRSSSNYWGIQYTDKLIF.

By proportion, this clone is medium-sized. J is TRDJ1 and V is TRDV2, with 13 bases aligning to TRDD3. V lost 3 bases, J lost 1 base, and 10 bases stayed unmatched. CDR3 length equals 18 residues. Germline V gives CDR1 GEAIGNYY, CDR2 EKD. Here the CDR3 DNA reads TGTGCCTGTGACGGGATTACTGGGGGATACGCGAGCACCGATAAACTCATCTTT. This sequence encodes CACDGITGGYASTDKLIF.

This clone was seen only a few times. This chain connects TRDV2 to TRDJ1, with 11 bases lining up with TRDD3. Germline values: CDR1 GEAIGNYY, CDR2 EKD. Unmatched junction bases numbered 15, after V lost 0 bases and J lost 4 bases. The CDR3 loop spans 19 amino acids. CDR3 DNA: TGTGCCTGTGACACCGTCCCCATACTGGGGGATAATAAGGGCGATAAACTCATCTTT. This sequence encodes CACDTVPILGDNKGDKLIF.

Concerning this clone: This sequence may be a read error, since a much larger clone differs from it by one base. The same CDR3 arises from other DNA sequences in this sample as well. This chain connects TRDV2 to TRDJ1; 8 nucleotides line up with TRDD3. The germline gives CDR1 GEAIGNYY, CDR2 EKD. This CDR3 spans 20 amino acids. The CDR3 bases are TGCGCCTGTGACCCCGTAGCGACTGGGGGCCATTCTGGCCGCACCGATAAACTCATCTTT. This encodes CACDPVATGGHSGRTDKLIF.

As for this clone: With a much larger clone just one base away, this may be a read error. Other DNA sequences within the sample encode an identical CDR3. DNA for the CDR3: TGTGCCTGTGACAGCGTACTGGGGGACACGCATCTCTGGGACACCCGACAGATGTTTTTC. It codes for CACDSVLGDTHLWDTRQMFF. The chain recombines TRDV2 with TRDJ3; 9 bases map to TRDD3. This CDR3 contains 20 residues. The germline gives CDR1 GEAIGNYY, CDR2 EKD. The junction had 13 bases not matched to a gene; V was cut back by 2 bases and J by 3 bases.

This clone is termed medium-sized (0.01 to 0.1%). The chain employs TRDV2 and TRDJ1; D is undetermined. The V gene's germline CDR1 is GEAIGNYY and CDR2 EKD. The CDR3 has 15 amino acids. Trimming removed 3 bases from V and 1 base from J, with 14 bases in between. The CDR3 spells CACDSLGQSTDKLIF. CDR3 nucleotide sequence: TGTGCCTGTGACTCCCTTGGACAAAGCACCGATAAACTCATCTTT.

Turning to this clone: A much larger clone differs by one base, so this may be a read error. The sample carries other DNA sequences with the same CDR3. V is TRDV2 and J is TRDJ1; D ambiguous. This CDR3 has 13 amino acids. Germline V gene sequence: CDR1 GEAIGNYY, CDR2 EKD. The CDR3 region is CACFSFLADKLIF. The CDR3 region has the DNA TGTGCCTGTTTTTCTTTTCTTGCCGATAAGCTCATCTTT.

Notes on this clone: With a far larger clone one base away, a read error is the likely cause. Other DNA sequences in the same sample also yield this CDR3. The chain links TRDV2 to TRDJ1; maybe TRDD3 (5 bases). Germline-derived CDR1 and CDR2 are GEAIGNYY and EKD. The CDR3 sequence is 15 residues long. CDR3 in amino acids: CACDTVGEYTDKLIF. The CDR3, as DNA: TGTGCCTGTGACACCGTCGGGGAGTACACCGATAAACTCATTTTT.

With regard to this clone: A junction boundary mismatches the germline segment, possibly from a read error. This sample includes further DNA sequences coding for the same CDR3. The chain joins TRDV2 to TRDJ1, with 10 bases identical to TRDD3. The CDR3 extends over 17 amino acids. Germline V lookup: CDR1 GEAIGNYY, CDR2 EKD. The CDR3 DNA is TGCGCCTGTGACCCATTAGCGGGGGGATACGAAACCGATAAACTCATCTTT. It specifies CACDPLAGGYETDKLIF.

The chain joins TRDV3 to TRDJ1; 9 nucleotides line up with TRDD3. The ends lost 5 bases at V and 0 bases at J; junction bases unmatched: 25. Per the germline V gene, CDR1 is TVYSNPD and CDR2 is GDNSRS (reference sequence). This CDR3 comprises 20 residues. The CDR3: CALVGAFSLLGEGDTDKLIF. CDR3 nucleotides: TGTGCCCTTGTGGGAGCCTTCTCTTTACTGGGGGAAGGGGACACCGATAAACTCATCTTT. The full variable domain, its missing parts supplied by reference TRDV3 and TRDJ1, is CDKVTQSSPDQTVASGSEVVLLCTYDTVYSNPDLFWYRIRPDYSFQFVFYGDNSRSEGADFTQGRFSVKHILTQKAFHLVISPVRTEDSATYYCALVGAFSLLGEGDTDKLIFGKGTRVTVEP.

The chain carries TRDV2 and TRDJ1; TRDD3 agrees at 11 bases. V lost 3 bases to trimming and J lost 2 bases; unmatched junction nucleotides: 16. Germline values: CDR1 GEAIGNYY, CDR2 EKD. The CDR3 is made up of 19 amino acids. Here the CDR3 DNA reads TGTGCCTGTGACTCTCTACTGGGGGATATGCGCCTGAGGACCGATAAACTCATCTTT. It codes for CACDSLLGDMRLRTDKLIF.

By proportion, this clone is medium-sized (0.01 to 0.1%). This chain connects TRDV1 to TRDJ1; TRDD2 might be the D (9 bases). The germline V gene encodes CDR1 TSWWSYY and CDR2 QGS. Trimming pared 5 bases from V and 0 bases from J, leaving 34 bases between. The CDR3 sequence is 22 residues long. CDR3 in amino acids: CALGNWPSYEGTGGLYTDKLIF. DNA for the CDR3: TGTGCTCTTGGGAACTGGCCTTCCTACGAAGGTACTGGGGGCTTGTACACCGATAAACTCATCTTT.

This clone was found a few times. The rearrangement links TRDV2 to TRDJ1, with 7 bases identical to TRDD3. This CDR3 has 16 amino acids. With 2 bases clipped from V and 0 bases from J, the junction kept 8 bases outside the gene matches. The germline V gene encodes CDR1 GEAIGNYY and CDR2 EKD. DNA of the CDR3: TGTGCCTGTGACAAGCTGGGGGCTGAGAACACCGATAAACTCATCTTT. Translation: CACDKLGAENTDKLIF.

This clone is medium-sized in the sample. This chain joins TRDV2 and TRDJ1, with D maybe TRDD3 (5 bases). Trimming removed 0 bases from V and 9 bases from J, with 19 bases in between. The CDR3 extends over 15 amino acids. Germline CDR1 and CDR2: GEAIGNYY and EKD. The CDR3, as DNA: TGTGCCTGTGACACCGCGCCGGGGGGCCGCCGAGAACTCATCTTT. It yields the protein CACDTAPGGRRELIF.

To note about this clone: A far bigger clonotype differs at one base, so this is likely a read error. The sample contains more than one DNA sequence encoding this CDR3. V is TRDV2 and J is TRDJ1; D is uncertain. The CDR3 is 14 residues long. Trimming took 7 bases from V and 5 from J, leaving 19 bases between them. Germline V gene sequence: CDR1 GEAIGNYY, CDR2 EKD. The CDR3 protein is CACDPVEPGDKLIF. DNA for the CDR3: TGTGCCTGCGACCCCGTGGAACCTGGAGATAAACTCATCTTT.

This clone was recorded a few times. This rearrangement joins TRDV2 to TRDJ1, with TRDD3 matching over 7 bases. The CDR3 contains 14 residues. J gave up 3 bases and V 0 bases, and 3 bases lay outside the gene matches. CDR1 is GEAIGNYY, CDR2 EKD, per germline. In nucleotides, the CDR3 is TGTGCCTGTGACACCCTGGGGGCCCCCGATAAACTCATCTTT. This sequence encodes CACDTLGAPDKLIF.

On this clone: A clone one base away is much larger, so this may be a read error. Other DNA sequences within the sample encode an identical CDR3. This chain links TRDV2 with TRDJ2; D is perhaps TRDD3 (6 bases). Germline V CDR1 and CDR2: GEAIGNYY, EKD. The CDR3 has 21 residues. CDR3 in amino acids: CACDTIFWGTNTENWSAQLFF. The CDR3 DNA reads as TGTGCCTGCGACACCATTTTCTGGGGAACGAATACGGAGAATTGGTCAGCACAACTCTTCTTT.